This TCR beta chain was captured in a study of shared clonotypes between healthy human individuals. Method: immunoSEQ multiplex PCR; TCRdb's copy keeps in-frame clones and lacks some. The sample comprises some 2,100,000 clones, about 92% of which are singletons, and about 1.5% rests with the top ten. General study points: Larger richness was generally estimated for naive than memory subsets. Only blood underwent sampling, and tissue repertoires likely differ.

The trim removed 6 bases at V and 0 bases at J, leaving 7 bases unmatched. CDR1 and CDR2 (germline): KGHSH, LQKENI. The CDR3 runs to 16 residues. The naive CD8 fraction comprised CD45RO-negative cells positively selected for CCR7 and excluded terminally differentiated effector memory CD45RA+ cells. A remark on this clone: Its antigen is currently unknown.

Material: naive CD8+ T cells from PBMCs. The origin of this receptor is a man aged 18 to 30 in good health. Some clones in this sample may be carry-over from other donors' samples. The V call is TRBV18, the J call TRBJ2-2; 7 nucleotides line up with TRBD1. CDR3 loop: CASSPGQYANTGELFF. The CDR3, as DNA: TGTGCCAGCTCCCCGGGACAGTATGCGAACACCGGGGAGCTGTTTTTT.